Listed below are T cell receptor beta chains from one sample, sequenced in a study of control samples from healthy donors and cancer patients. Assay: immunoSEQ multiplex PCR; the TCRdb copy retains only in-frame clones and omits some. The sample lists about 83,000 clones, around 92% seen once, with approximately 16% in the top ten. The sequencing input was blood. Receptor source: a man in his forties or fifties in good health. The CDR3 runs from the conserved cysteine through the conserved F or W. A D gene is named only where the DNA matches it firmly. Size is omitted from some rows. Given values are once, few, many or a class for expanded clones.

CDR3 length: 12; V gene: TRBV30; J gene: TRBJ1-3; D gene: .; clone size: .; CDR3 DNA: TGTGCCTGGATGCTCTCTGGAAACACCATATATTTT; CDR3 protein: CAWMLSGNTIYF
CDR3 length: 12; V gene: TRBV10-3; J gene: TRBJ1-1; D gene: .; clone size: .; CDR3 DNA: TGTGCCACCAAGGGAGGGGGGACTGAAGCTTTCTTT; CDR3 protein: CATKGGGTEAFF
CDR3 length: 16; V gene: TRBV5-6; J gene: TRBJ2-2; D gene: TRBD1; clone size: .; CDR3 DNA: TGTGCCAGCAGCCCCTGGACAGGGAAAAGGTCCGGGGAGCTGTTTTTT; CDR3 protein: CASSPWTGKRSGELFF
CDR3 length: 15; V gene: TRBV5-1; J gene: TRBJ1-1; D gene: TRBD1; clone size: .; CDR3 DNA: TGCGCCAGCAGCTTGGCGGGACAGGAGAACACTGAAGCTTTCTTT; CDR3 protein: CASSLAGQENTEAFF
CDR3 length: 16; V gene: TRBV7-9; J gene: TRBJ2-1; D gene: .; clone size: .; CDR3 DNA: TGTGCCAGCAGCTCTGACAGGCGGAGCTCCTACAATGAGCAGTTCTTC; CDR3 protein: CASSSDRRSSYNEQFF
CDR3 length: 10; V gene: TRBV29-1; J gene: TRBJ1-1; D gene: .; clone size: .; CDR3 DNA: TGCAGCGTGTTAGGGGTTGAAGCTTTCTTT; CDR3 protein: CSVLGVEAFF
CDR3 length: 14; V gene: TRBV7-9; J gene: TRBJ2-3; D gene: TRBD1; clone size: .; CDR3 DNA: TGTGCCAGCAGCTTGAGGGGGCTTGCAGATACGCAGTATTTT; CDR3 protein: CASSLRGLADTQYF
CDR3 length: 15; V gene: TRBV10-3; J gene: TRBJ2-6; D gene: .; clone size: .; CDR3 DNA: TGTGCCATCGCTGACGGACTCTCTGGGGCCAACGTCCTGACTTTC; CDR3 protein: CAIADGLSGANVLTF
CDR3 length: 13; V gene: TRBV11-2; J gene: TRBJ1-3; D gene: .; clone size: .; CDR3 DNA: TGTGCCAGCAGCTTAGATTTTCTAAACACCATATATTTT; CDR3 protein: CASSLDFLNTIYF
CDR3 length: 14; V gene: TRBV3-1/TRBV3-2; J gene: TRBJ1-2; D gene: .; clone size: .; CDR3 DNA: TGTGCCAGCAGCCACTCTTTCCGGTCAGGGGGCTACACCTTC; CDR3 protein: CASSHSFRSGGYTF
CDR3 length: 15; V gene: TRBV5-6; J gene: TRBJ1-2; D gene: .; clone size: .; CDR3 DNA: TGTGCCAGCAGCTCCGCCAGGGGCTTGGTAGAGGGCTACACCTTC; CDR3 protein: CASSSARGLVEGYTF
CDR3 length: 15; V gene: TRBV9; J gene: TRBJ1-1; D gene: TRBD1; clone size: few; CDR3 DNA: TGTGCCAGCAGCGGTTCCGGGACAGGGTGGCGATTAGCTTTCTTT; CDR3 protein: CASSGSGTGWRLAFF
CDR3 length: 13; V gene: TRBV7-9; J gene: TRBJ1-2; D gene: .; clone size: .; CDR3 DNA: TGTGCCAGCAGCCCCTCCCCCAACTATGGCTACACCTTC; CDR3 protein: CASSPSPNYGYTF
CDR3 length: 13; V gene: TRBV3-1/TRBV3-2; J gene: TRBJ2-7; D gene: .; clone size: .; CDR3 DNA: TGTGCCAGCAGCCAAGGGGCAGTCTACGAGCAGTACTTC; CDR3 protein: CASSQGAVYEQYF
CDR3 length: 17; V gene: TRBV19; J gene: TRBJ1-5; D gene: .; clone size: .; CDR3 DNA: TGTGCCAGTACCTCCCCCTCCAGGGGAAGTAGCAATCAGCCCCAGCATTTT; CDR3 protein: CASTSPSRGSSNQPQHF
CDR3 length: 13; V gene: TRBV18; J gene: TRBJ2-2; D gene: TRBD1; clone size: .; CDR3 DNA: TGTGCCAGCTCACTTGGACAGGCCGGGGAGCTGTTTTTT; CDR3 protein: CASSLGQAGELFF
CDR3 length: 16; V gene: TRBV9; J gene: TRBJ1-1; D gene: .; clone size: .; CDR3 DNA: TGTGCCAGCAGCGCCCAGATTAAGACAGCGAACACTGAAGCTTTCTTT; CDR3 protein: CASSAQIKTANTEAFF
CDR3 length: 18; V gene: TRBV5-1; J gene: TRBJ2-5; D gene: TRBD1; clone size: .; CDR3 DNA: TGCGCCAGCAGCTTGGTACTAAAGGAGACAGGGAGAGGAAAGACCCAGTACTTC; CDR3 protein: CASSLVLKETGRGKTQYF
CDR3 length: 13; V gene: TRBV3-1/TRBV3-2; J gene: TRBJ1-2; D gene: .; clone size: .; CDR3 DNA: TGTGCCAGCAGTCGGGATTCGGGGAATGGCTACACCTTC; CDR3 protein: CASSRDSGNGYTF
CDR3 length: 14; V gene: TRBV5-1; J gene: TRBJ1-5; D gene: .; clone size: .; CDR3 DNA: TGCGCCAGCAGAAATGGGACATCTAATCAGCCCCAGCATTTT; CDR3 protein: CASRNGTSNQPQHF
CDR3 length: 11; V gene: TRBV5-6; J gene: TRBJ2-7; D gene: .; clone size: .; CDR3 DNA: TGTGCCAGCACCACCCCTTACGAGCAGTACTTC; CDR3 protein: CASTTPYEQYF
CDR3 length: 12; V gene: TRBV19; J gene: TRBJ2-2; D gene: .; clone size: .; CDR3 DNA: TGTGCCAGTAGTATATTAGTAGGGGAGCTGTTTTTT; CDR3 protein: CASSILVGELFF
CDR3 length: 14; V gene: TRBV19; J gene: TRBJ1-2; D gene: .; clone size: .; CDR3 DNA: TGTGCCAGCGAGACACCGGGGGCGAGCTATGGCTACACCTTC; CDR3 protein: CASETPGASYGYTF
CDR3 length: 13; V gene: TRBV19; J gene: TRBJ2-5; D gene: .; clone size: .; CDR3 DNA: TGTGCCAGTAGTATTCCCCGGGTTGGGACCCAGTACTTC; CDR3 protein: CASSIPRVGTQYF
CDR3 length: 11; V gene: TRBV7-9; J gene: TRBJ1-4; D gene: .; clone size: .; CDR3 DNA: TGTGCCAGCAGTCCAAATGAAAAACTGTTTTTT; CDR3 protein: CASSPNEKLFF
CDR3 length: 14; V gene: TRBV19; J gene: TRBJ2-5; D gene: TRBD1; clone size: .; CDR3 DNA: TGTGCCAGTAGTGTTCAGGGGGTAGGAGAGACCCAGTACTTC; CDR3 protein: CASSVQGVGETQYF
CDR3 length: 14; V gene: TRBV5-8; J gene: TRBJ2-7; D gene: TRBD1; clone size: .; CDR3 DNA: TGTGCCAGCAGCTCGCCAGGGGGTCTAGGAGAGCAGTACTTC; CDR3 protein: CASSSPGGLGEQYF
CDR3 length: 16; V gene: TRBV2; J gene: TRBJ1-5; D gene: TRBD1; clone size: .; CDR3 DNA: TGTGCCACTACGGACAGGGCGAGATACGGCAATCAGCCCCAGCATTTT; CDR3 protein: CATTDRARYGNQPQHF
CDR3 length: 15; V gene: TRBV19; J gene: TRBJ1-2; D gene: TRBD1; clone size: .; CDR3 DNA: TGTGCCAGTCATAATTCCGGGACAGGGGGCGCTGGCTACACCTTC; CDR3 protein: CASHNSGTGGAGYTF
CDR3 length: 13; V gene: TRBV7-2; J gene: TRBJ1-3; D gene: TRBD1; clone size: .; CDR3 DNA: TGTGCCAGCAGCCGGGACAGCGGAAACACCATATATTTT; CDR3 protein: CASSRDSGNTIYF
CDR3 length: 17; V gene: TRBV5-4; J gene: TRBJ2-1; D gene: TRBD2; clone size: .; CDR3 DNA: TGTGCCAGCAGCCCCGCCGGGGGACTAGCGGATCCCCATGAGCAGTTCTTC; CDR3 protein: CASSPAGGLADPHEQFF
CDR3 length: 13; V gene: TRBV10-3; J gene: TRBJ2-3; D gene: .; clone size: .; CDR3 DNA: TGTGCCATCAGTGAGTCGGGGAAGGATACGCAGTATTTT; CDR3 protein: CAISESGKDTQYF
CDR3 length: 15; V gene: TRBV6-2/TRBV6-3; J gene: TRBJ1-5; D gene: .; clone size: .; CDR3 DNA: TGTGCCAGCAGTCCCGGGGGTTCAGCTAATCAGCCCCAGCATTTT; CDR3 protein: CASSPGGSANQPQHF
CDR3 length: 16; V gene: TRBV6-6; J gene: TRBJ2-3; D gene: TRBD1; clone size: .; CDR3 DNA: TGTGCCAGCAGTTACAAGGGGGCCCCGTTTACAGATACGCAGTATTTT; CDR3 protein: CASSYKGAPFTDTQYF
CDR3 length: 16; V gene: TRBV7-8; J gene: TRBJ1-5; D gene: .; clone size: .; CDR3 DNA: TGTGCCAGCAGCTTAGAGTCGAGGCAGCCCTATCAGCCCCAGCATTTT; CDR3 protein: CASSLESRQPYQPQHF
CDR3 length: 15; V gene: TRBV19; J gene: TRBJ2-2; D gene: .; clone size: .; CDR3 DNA: TGTGCCAGTAGTCCGGGACAAACGAACACCGGGGAGCTGTTTTTT; CDR3 protein: CASSPGQTNTGELFF
CDR3 length: 19; V gene: TRBV10-3; J gene: TRBJ1-1; D gene: .; clone size: .; CDR3 DNA: TGTGCCATCAGTGAGTCATTGAGACTGGACGGAAGCATGAACACTGAAGCTTTCTTT; CDR3 protein: CAISESLRLDGSMNTEAFF
CDR3 length: 15; V gene: TRBV4-1; J gene: TRBJ2-3; D gene: .; clone size: .; CDR3 DNA: TGCGCCAGCAGCCAAGAGGGCGGGGGCCGGAGTGCGCAGTATTTT; CDR3 protein: CASSQEGGGRSAQYF
CDR3 length: 14; V gene: TRBV7-9; J gene: TRBJ1-6; D gene: .; clone size: once; CDR3 DNA: TGTGCCAGCAGCTTTCCTGGGAAGAATTCACCCCTCCACTTT; CDR3 protein: CASSFPGKNSPLHF
CDR3 length: 15; V gene: TRBV18; J gene: TRBJ2-5; D gene: TRBD1; clone size: .; CDR3 DNA: TGTGCCAGCTCACGGACCAACAGGGGGGAAGAGACCCAGTACTTC; CDR3 protein: CASSRTNRGEETQYF
CDR3 length: 17; V gene: TRBV21-1; J gene: TRBJ1-2; D gene: .; clone size: once; CDR3 DNA: TGTGCCAGCAGCAAAGTAAGAAGGAGGGTCTGGAACTATGGCTACACCTTC; CDR3 protein: CASSKVRRRVWNYGYTF
CDR3 length: 13; V gene: TRBV30; J gene: TRBJ1-5; D gene: .; clone size: .; CDR3 DNA: TGTGCCTGGAGTCCATTTAGCAATCAGCCCCAGCATTTT; CDR3 protein: CAWSPFSNQPQHF
CDR3 length: 15; V gene: TRBV5-1; J gene: TRBJ1-2; D gene: .; clone size: .; CDR3 DNA: TGCGCCAGCAGCTTAGGATTAACAGGGCTTCGCGGGCGTACCTTC; CDR3 protein: CASSLGLTGLRGRTF
CDR3 length: 15; V gene: TRBV7-2; J gene: TRBJ1-5; D gene: .; clone size: .; CDR3 DNA: TGTGCCAGCAGCCTCAACCCGACAGTAGATCAGCCCCAGCATTTT; CDR3 protein: CASSLNPTVDQPQHF
CDR3 length: 14; V gene: TRBV5-1; J gene: TRBJ1-1; D gene: .; clone size: .; CDR3 DNA: TGCGCCAGCAGCCAAGGGGGGACCCACACTGAAGCTTTCTTT; CDR3 protein: CASSQGGTHTEAFF
CDR3 length: 16; V gene: TRBV10-3; J gene: TRBJ1-4; D gene: .; clone size: .; CDR3 DNA: TGTGCCATCAGTGAGTCGGTACTAGGGGTTAATGAAAAACTGTTTTTT; CDR3 protein: CAISESVLGVNEKLFF
CDR3 length: 13; V gene: TRBV30; J gene: TRBJ1-1; D gene: TRBD1; clone size: .; CDR3 DNA: TGTGCCTGGGGCGGACAGGGATACACTGAAGCTTTCTTT; CDR3 protein: CAWGGQGYTEAFF
CDR3 length: 13; V gene: TRBV7-9; J gene: TRBJ1-6; D gene: .; clone size: .; CDR3 DNA: TGTGCCAGCAGTTTTAAGGGGGAATCACCCCTCCACTTT; CDR3 protein: CASSFKGESPLHF
CDR3 length: 16; V gene: TRBV9; J gene: TRBJ2-2; D gene: .; clone size: .; CDR3 DNA: TGTGCCAGCAGCGCCGTCCCTCGAGCGAACACCGGGGAGCTGTTTTTT; CDR3 protein: CASSAVPRANTGELFF
CDR3 length: 15; V gene: TRBV13; J gene: TRBJ2-7; D gene: .; clone size: .; CDR3 DNA: TGTGCCAGCAGCTCCTCCGGGGACGGAACCTACGAGCAGTACTTC; CDR3 protein: CASSSSGDGTYEQYF
CDR3 length: 12; V gene: TRBV6-5; J gene: TRBJ2-7; D gene: .; clone size: .; CDR3 DNA: TGTGCCAGCAGTTACGTTGGGCGGGAGCAGTACTTC; CDR3 protein: CASSYVGREQYF
CDR3 length: 15; V gene: TRBV6-5; J gene: TRBJ2-7; D gene: TRBD1; clone size: .; CDR3 DNA: TGTGCCAGCAGTTACTGGGACAGGGTTGGCTACGAGCAGTACTTC; CDR3 protein: CASSYWDRVGYEQYF
CDR3 length: 13; V gene: TRBV7-9; J gene: TRBJ1-3; D gene: .; clone size: .; CDR3 DNA: TGTGCCAGCAGCTTAGGACGGATAAACACCATATATTTT; CDR3 protein: CASSLGRINTIYF
CDR3 length: 12; V gene: TRBV7-9; J gene: TRBJ1-5; D gene: .; clone size: .; CDR3 DNA: TGTGCCAGCAGTCGGAATCGCCAGCCCCAGCATTTT; CDR3 protein: CASSRNRQPQHF
CDR3 length: 13; V gene: TRBV6-6; J gene: TRBJ1-2; D gene: .; clone size: .; CDR3 DNA: TGTGCCAGCAGCCCCACCCCACAGTATGGCTACACCTTC; CDR3 protein: CASSPTPQYGYTF
CDR3 length: 14; V gene: TRBV12-5; J gene: TRBJ1-2; D gene: .; clone size: .; CDR3 DNA: TGTGCTAGTGGTCCCGCAGGGAGGGACTATGGCTACACCTTC; CDR3 protein: CASGPAGRDYGYTF
CDR3 length: 15; V gene: TRBV2; J gene: TRBJ1-5; D gene: .; clone size: .; CDR3 DNA: TGTGCCAGCAGTCCTTACCGACAGTTAAATCAGCCCCAGCATTTT; CDR3 protein: CASSPYRQLNQPQHF